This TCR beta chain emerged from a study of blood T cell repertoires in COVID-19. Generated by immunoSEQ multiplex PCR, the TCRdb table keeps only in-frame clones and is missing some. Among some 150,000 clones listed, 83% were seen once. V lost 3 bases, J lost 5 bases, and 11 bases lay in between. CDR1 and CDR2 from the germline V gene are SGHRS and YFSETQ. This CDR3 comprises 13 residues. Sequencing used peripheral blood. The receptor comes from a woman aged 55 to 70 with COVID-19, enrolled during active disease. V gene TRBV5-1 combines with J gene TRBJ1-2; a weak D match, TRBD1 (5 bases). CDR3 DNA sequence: TGCGCCAGCAGCTACACAGGCGAATATGGCTACACCTTC. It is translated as CASSYTGEYGYTF.